This T cell receptor beta chain was retrieved from a study of blood T cell repertoires in COVID-19 (TCRdb year 2020). With regard to the full study: Samples covering the acute and convalescent phases of COVID-19 were provided by collaborators in the United States, Italy and Spain. A freely available public database, intended as a resource for researchers studying the immune response to SARS-CoV-2, is where the repertoires were released. The samples were drawn from the first 160 participants of the ongoing ImmuneRACE study and from some 1,300 subjects provided by 6 global collaborators. Where available, HLA class I and class II types were obtained from metadata supplied by the sample provider rather than from assay-based typing. Deeply sampled blood TCRbeta repertoires from subjects exposed to, actively infected with, or recovered from COVID-19 were included in the dataset. Nearly every sample came with metadata listing a de-identified subject ID, COVID-19 status, age in years and sex. The prospective study material was composed of cDNA or gDNA derived from T cells, B-cell-depleted T cells, or PBMCs.

As encoded in the germline V gene, CDR1 is MDHEN while CDR2 is SYDVKM. Trimming at the junction amounts to 10 bases on V and 4 bases on J, and the germline ends lie 18 bases apart. The CDR3, cysteine through phenylalanine, is 14 amino acids long. The CDR3 DNA has 42 bases and is translated from base 1. The collaborating institutions used their own protocols to collect whole blood in K2EDTA tubes. For TCRbeta analysis, collaborator samples were shipped as frozen whole blood, as isolated PBMCs, or as DNA extracted from either sample type. TCRbeta CDR3 regions were amplified from genomic DNA by means of the immunoSEQ Assay, a bias-controlled multiplex PCR. As for the authors' bioinformatics: The number of nucleated cells in each sample was estimated by amplification of reference gene primers within the assay. To quantify the absolute abundance of each unique TCRbeta CDR3 rearrangement, sequence reads were collapsed and filtered. For each sample, productive Simpson clonality was calculated as the square root of Simpson's diversity index across productive rearrangements. TCRdb re-hosts the immuneACCESS table, in-frame sequences only. Its copies lack some clones; in the studies checked, an unresolved V gene accounts for under half of them, and the cause for the rest is not known. Clone size and V and J calls were adopted from that table, with D and trimming inferred from the DNA. Across this sample there are tens of thousands of clones, with 88% seen only once. Roughly 5.5% of the sample comes from the top ten.

Findings and caveats that apply to the study as a whole: The quantity of clinical and demographic metadata differed by source and by participant and was supplied without curation.

Turning to this clone: The target of this receptor is not known. Nothing much larger sits one base from this clone, and base qualities are not available.

Sequenced: peripheral blood. The clonotype comes from a human donor in a cohort sampled during active COVID-19. The sequence is built from TRBV28 and TRBJ2-3; 7 matching bases give a weak D call of TRBD2. The CDR3 loop reads CAISLGGGSDTQYF. The sequenced DNA is TGTGCCATCTCCCTTGGGGGGGGCTCAGATACGCAGTATTTT.